Listed below are T cell receptor beta chains from one sample, sequenced in a study of blood T cell repertoires in COVID-19. Using immunoSEQ multiplex PCR, the repertoire was profiled, and TCRdb retains in-frame clones only, with some absent. The table lists 95,000 to 150,000 clones, 75% to 85% of them singletons. The specimen was peripheral blood. These TCRs come from a woman aged 80 or over with acute or convalescent COVID-19. Both conserved end residues are part of each CDR3. Fields, in order: D gene, V gene, J gene, clone size, CDR3 DNA, CDR3 protein. A D gene is named only where the DNA matches it firmly. Not every row has a clone size; where given, it reads once, few, many or a size class.

.	TRBV27	TRBJ2-3	few	TGTGCCAGCAGTTTAGATTCGGTGGATACGCAGTATTTT	CASSLDSVDTQYF
TRBD1	TRBV7-2	TRBJ2-5	.	TGTGCCAGCAGCTTTTCCGGGACAGGGCCCGAAGAGACCCAGTACTTC	CASSFSGTGPEETQYF
.	TRBV9	TRBJ1-2	.	TGTGCCAGCAGCCCACAAACAGGGACGGGCTATGGCTACACCTTC	CASSPQTGTGYGYTF
.	TRBV7-8	TRBJ2-7	once	TGTGCCAGCAGCTCAAATGAGAGGGCCGGGAGCTACGAGCAGTACTTC	CASSSNERAGSYEQYF
TRBD1	TRBV2	TRBJ1-5	.	TGTGCCAGCAGTCCTTGGGACAGGGGGGGCAATCAGCCCCAGCATTTT	CASSPWDRGGNQPQHF
.	TRBV28	TRBJ1-3	.	TGTGCCAGCAGTTCAGGCCGCTCTGGAAACACCATATATTTT	CASSSGRSGNTIYF
TRBD1	TRBV7-9	TRBJ1-2	.	TGTGCCAGCAGCTTGACAGGGTCAGCCGGGGATAGGAGGAACTATGGCTACACCTTC	CASSLTGSAGDRRNYGYTF
TRBD1	TRBV29-1	TRBJ1-2	.	TGCAGCGTGGACAGGGCTAACTATGGCTACACCTTC	CSVDRANYGYTF
TRBD2	TRBV4-1	TRBJ2-2	.	TGCGCCAGCGGAAAAGGACTAGCGGTGAACACCGGGGAGCTGTTTTTT	CASGKGLAVNTGELFF
.	TRBV6-1	TRBJ2-7	.	TGTGCCAGCAGTGAAAACAGAGAATACGAGCAGTACTTC	CASSENREYEQYF
TRBD2	TRBV7-9	TRBJ2-4	.	TGTGCCAGCAGCTCATTACTAGCGGGGGGGCGTAACATTCAGTACTTC	CASSSLLAGGRNIQYF
.	TRBV5-1	TRBJ1-5	.	TGCGCCAGCAGCTTGAACGGGGATAGCAATCAGCCCCAGCATTTT	CASSLNGDSNQPQHF
.	TRBV3-1/TRBV3-2	TRBJ2-3	.	TGTGCCAGCAGCCCCGAAGGTACAGGGGGAGGGACAGATACGCAGTATTTT	CASSPEGTGGGTDTQYF
TRBD1	TRBV19	TRBJ1-2	.	TGTGCCAGTAGTCCGTCAACAGGGGGCGCGTCGGTCTATGGCTACACCTTC	CASSPSTGGASVYGYTF
.	TRBV30	TRBJ1-6	.	TGTGCCTGGAAGTTATCAGGGGCGACGAATTCACCCCTCCACTTT	CAWKLSGATNSPLHF
.	TRBV4-1	TRBJ1-2	.	TGCGCCAGCAGCCAAGATTCAGGGCAGCACTATGGCTACACCTTC	CASSQDSGQHYGYTF
TRBD1	TRBV28	TRBJ1-3	.	TGTGCCAGCAGCCTTAGCGGGGAGGGACAGGGGGCGAACACCATATATTTT	CASSLSGEGQGANTIYF
TRBD1	TRBV7-7	TRBJ2-7	.	TGTGCCAGCAGCTCAACACCGGGACAGGACGAGCAGTACTTC	CASSSTPGQDEQYF
.	TRBV7-2	TRBJ1-3	.	TGTGCCAGCAGCTTAGTAGGGACAACCTCTGGAAACACCATATATTTT	CASSLVGTTSGNTIYF
.	TRBV30	TRBJ1-1	.	TGTGCCTGGACAGATCAACAGCACCGGTACACTGAAGCTTTCTTT	CAWTDQQHRYTEAFF
TRBD2	TRBV6-1	TRBJ2-7	.	TGTGCCAGCAGTGAAGGCTCGGAGCGGGGCGAGCAGTACTTC	CASSEGSERGEQYF
.	TRBV5-1	TRBJ1-4	.	TGCGCCAGCAGCTTGGTCCCCGGTAATGAAAAACTGTTTTTT	CASSLVPGNEKLFF
TRBD2	TRBV30	TRBJ2-1	.	TGTGCCTGGTCTTATAGCGGGGGGGCCGATGAGCAGTTCTTC	CAWSYSGGADEQFF
TRBD2	TRBV30	TRBJ2-5	.	TGTGCCTGGTCTAGCGGTGGGGAGACCCAGTACTTC	CAWSSGGETQYF
TRBD1	TRBV7-8	TRBJ1-5	.	TGTGCCAGCAGCCTCCGGGACAGACCCAATCAGCCCCAGCATTTT	CASSLRDRPNQPQHF
TRBD1	TRBV11-3	TRBJ2-7	.	TGTGCCAGCAGCCCGGGACAGGGCTACGAGCAGTACTTC	CASSPGQGYEQYF
.	TRBV18	TRBJ1-1	.	TGTGCCAGCTCACAGGGGGGGGGACACACTGAAGCTTTCTTT	CASSQGGGHTEAFF
TRBD1	TRBV27	TRBJ1-2	.	TGTGCCAGCAGAAGACAGGGGGCGTTGGATGCCTATGGCTACACCTTC	CASRRQGALDAYGYTF
.	TRBV7-3	TRBJ1-1	.	TGTGCCAGCAGCTCACAGGGAACGAACACTGAAGCTTTCTTT	CASSSQGTNTEAFF
.	TRBV6-5	TRBJ1-2	.	TGTGCCACCCGTCGGGGTGTCATAAGCTACACCTTC	CATRRGVISYTF
.	TRBV15	TRBJ2-5	.	TGTGCCACCAGCCCACCTTACCGGGCCCAGTACTTC	CATSPPYRAQYF
.	TRBV5-4	TRBJ1-2	.	TGTGCCAGCAGCTTGAGGGGAGGGTCTGGCTACACCTTC	CASSLRGGSGYTF
.	TRBV18	TRBJ2-3	.	TGTGCCAGCTCACCACGCCGGGGGAGCACAGATACGCAGTATTTT	CASSPRRGSTDTQYF
TRBD1	TRBV9	TRBJ2-4	once	TGTGCCAGCAGCACACAGGGGGCAGCCAAAAACATTCAGTACTTC	CASSTQGAAKNIQYF
.	TRBV7-8	TRBJ1-1	few	TGTGCCAGCAGCATTCAGGGGAGCACTGAAGCTTTCTTT	CASSIQGSTEAFF
TRBD1	TRBV5-4	TRBJ2-7	.	TGTGCCAGCAGCTCCGAGCGGCCAGGGGGAAAGGGCGAGCAGTACTTC	CASSSERPGGKGEQYF
TRBD2	TRBV7-2	TRBJ2-3	.	TGTGCCAGCAGCTTAAGAGGCGGGGGGGCCCAAGATACGCAGTATTTT	CASSLRGGGAQDTQYF
TRBD2	TRBV5-1	TRBJ2-2	few	TGCGCCAGCAGCTTGGCAAGCGGGAGGACCGGGGAGCTGTTTTTT	CASSLASGRTGELFF
.	TRBV4-3	TRBJ2-7	once	TGCGCCAGCAGCCAAGCGTCCTCTGGCAGCTCCTACGAGCAGTACTTC	CASSQASSGSSYEQYF
.	TRBV9	TRBJ2-7	.	TGTGCCAGCAGCGTAGCCCTGTTCGACGAGCAGTACTTC	CASSVALFDEQYF
.	TRBV7-2	TRBJ1-1	.	TGTGCCAGCAGCTTATCCCGCGACACTGAAGCTTTCTTT	CASSLSRDTEAFF
TRBD1	TRBV27	TRBJ2-2	.	TGTGCCAGCAGTCCGGACAGGGGTAGGAACACCGGGGAGCTGTTTTTT	CASSPDRGRNTGELFF
TRBD2	TRBV6-1	TRBJ2-5	.	TGTGCCAGCAGTGAAGCGGGGGGGAGGACCCAGTACTTC	CASSEAGGRTQYF
.	TRBV19	TRBJ1-1	.	TGTGCCAGTAAAACAGGTCAAGTGAACACTGAAGCTTTCTTT	CASKTGQVNTEAFF
.	TRBV6-6	TRBJ2-7	once	TGTGCCAGCAGTTATTTACTGTCCTACGAGCAGTACTTC	CASSYLLSYEQYF
TRBD1	TRBV6-6	TRBJ2-7	.	TGTGCCAGCAACTATGGGACAGGGCCTTCCTACGAGCAGTACTTC	CASNYGTGPSYEQYF
TRBD1	TRBV29-1	TRBJ1-3	.	TGCAGCGTTGAAAAGCGCGAGGGGGCGGAGGGAAACACCATATATTTT	CSVEKREGAEGNTIYF
TRBD1	TRBV28	TRBJ1-5	.	TGTGCCAGCAGGAACCACAGGGGAGTTGAGCCCCAGCATTTT	CASRNHRGVEPQHF
.	TRBV4-3	TRBJ1-2	.	TGCGCCAGCAGCCAAGATCTAACCAGGGGCTATGGCTACACCTTC	CASSQDLTRGYGYTF
.	TRBV7-2	TRBJ1-1	.	TGTGCCTCCTCCCCAGGCGCCCGAAATGAAGCTTTCTTT	CASSPGARNEAFF
TRBD2	TRBV2	TRBJ2-3	.	TGTGCCAGCAGTGAGAGGGGTCCTAGCGGGGGACCCACAGATACGCAGTATTTT	CASSERGPSGGPTDTQYF
.	TRBV12-3/TRBV12-4	TRBJ1-2	.	TGTGCCAGCAGTTTAGGAGGGGAGGGAGGCTACACCTTC	CASSLGGEGGYTF
TRBD2	TRBV28	TRBJ2-1	.	TGTGCCAGCTCTGAGACTAGCGGCTACAATGAGCAGTTCTTC	CASSETSGYNEQFF
.	TRBV28	TRBJ2-3	once	TGTGCCAGCAGTCCTCCGGGACAACCAACCAAGACAGATACGCAGTATTTT	CASSPPGQPTKTDTQYF
TRBD2	TRBV6-5	TRBJ2-7	.	TGTGCCAGCAGCATTAGCGGGGGGGCCAACTACGAGCAGTACTTC	CASSISGGANYEQYF